The present entry profiles one TCR beta chain with its context. What it recognizes is unknown. V gave up 0 bases and J gave up 4 bases; unmatched junction bases: 4. Germline CDR1 is LNHDA and CDR2 is SQIVND (reference sequence). This CDR3 region has 15 residues. Libraries were prepared by immunoSEQ multiplex PCR; TCRdb keeps only in-frame clonotypes and omits some of them. Among 100,000 or so clones listed, roughly 82% were seen once. The data were taken from a study of T cell responses to AZD1222 COVID-19 vaccine. Study-wide context: Pooled together were second doses at about 4 or about 12 weeks.

Overall study findings and caveats: Across the whole spike, CD4 TCRs peaked at regions 160-218 and 743-854.

The receptor was isolated from an adult in good health. The V call is TRBV19, the J call TRBJ2-7; 9 nucleotides agree with TRBD2. Sample: peripheral blood, taken on day 0 of AZD1222 vaccination. CDR3 amino acids: CASSIEGLAGYEQYF. The CDR3 DNA sequence: TGTGCCAGTAGTATAGAGGGGCTAGCGGGGTACGAGCAGTACTTC.